This T cell receptor (beta chain) was identified in a study of vaccination and CD4 T cells after COVID-19 (dated by TCRdb to between 2021 and 2023). Regarding the complete study: The convalescent cohort comprised six males and four females, including two Hispanic individuals, seven Caucasians, two Asians and one multiracial person. Two doses of either the Pfizer-BioNTech BNT162b2 vaccine (n=8) or the Moderna mRNA-1273 vaccine (n=2) were administered to participants. Post-COVID blood samples from convalescent patients were collected a median of about 110 days after diagnosis, with a range of roughly 35 to 170 days. Post-vaccine blood samples were obtained a median of approximately 74 days after the second vaccine dose, with a range of about 13 to 241 days. The cultures were stimulated with overlapping spike peptide pools from SARS-CoV-2 and from the common cold coronaviruses HCoV-NL63, HCoV-OC43 and HCoV-229E. In control cultures, a CEFX viral epitope pool was used as positive control, an HIV-1 Nef peptide pool was used as negative control, or no peptide was added. In around 9 COVID-19 convalescent patients and several infection-naive healthy vaccine recipients, researchers compared the spike-specific CD4+ TCR repertoire from before mRNA vaccination with the repertoire from after. Memory CD4+ T cell crossreactivity between SARS-CoV-2 and common cold coronavirus spike proteins was assessed at the TCR clonotype level in an earlier paper using these donors.

The treatment or condition label here, explained by the study, means: roughly 11-day PBMC culture with coronavirus spike peptide pools or control peptides (ViraFEST assay). CD4+ T cells from unexposed donors were collected before the COVID-19 pandemic (2011-2018). The ViraFEST assay was used in the study, in which antigen-specific T cells were expanded with peptide pools and expanded clonotypes were subsequently identified by TCR sequencing. Each well held two million PBMCs cultured with roughly 10 ug/ml peptide pools in IMDM containing about 5% human AB serum and 7.5 to 10 IU/ml IL-2. On days 3 and 7, half of the culture medium was replaced with fresh IL-2-containing medium. After around 11 days of culture, CD4+ T cells were isolated by negative selection using the EasySep CD4+ T cell isolation kit. Unexposed donor CD4+ T cells were tested for reactivity to SARS-CoV-2 S and N and four common cold coronavirus spike pools, as cell number allowed. PBMCs were separated from whole blood using Ficoll-Paque Plus gradient centrifugation and then either used fresh or cryopreserved at -140C. Culture conditions were generally each tested in triplicate wells. Leukapheresis product for the unexposed donors was bought commercially.

Libraries were made using PCR. DNA from cultured CD4+ T cells was subjected to TCR sequencing with the Oncomine TCR Beta short-read assay at the Johns Hopkins FTIC core. The QIAamp micro DNA kit was used to extract genomic DNA from the cultured CD4+ T cells. The Oncomine TCR Beta libraries from cultured CD4+ T cells were pooled using unique dual indexes and then sequenced on an Illumina iSeq 100. The study's own analysis went as follows. Non-productive sequences were removed, and CDR3s not starting with C, not ending with F or W, or shorter than 7 amino acids were discarded. The MANAFEST web application identified antigen-specific clonotypes by comparing peptide-stimulated wells against reference wells and other culture wells. An FDR below 0.05, an odds ratio above 5, and a productive frequency above 0.1% in at least two of three replicate wells were required for clones to be considered positive. A clonotype counted as cross-reactive if it showed significant expansion both in the SARS-CoV-2 spike wells and in at least one common cold coronavirus spike condition. Using R version 3.6.1, CDR3 homology was evaluated through Levenshtein distances (stringdist) along with unrooted phylogenetic trees (ape). The public reads were run again by TCRdb, first through fastp at Q25 and then through MiXCR, and only productive beta chains were kept. A single entry per CDR3 protein holds the most common genes and DNA from its merged rows. What appears here as the V and J calls and clone size reflects TCRdb's work, not the paper's. In all, the sample holds 7,000 to 9,000 distinct CDR3 sequences, and about 46% of those were seen once. 14% of the sample rests with the top ten.

General conclusions and limits of the study: Among the post-vaccine SARS-CoV-2-reactive clones in convalescent patients, a median around 85% showed up only after vaccination, which suggests vaccine-specific priming. The number of convalescent patients in the study was relatively small, and the study did not examine early timepoints following natural infection. Nearly all vaccine-specific clones in convalescent patients (304 of 307) were mono-reactive for SARS-CoV-2 spike rather than cross-reactive with common cold coronaviruses. An increase in the median number of SARS-CoV-2-reactive clonotypes from around 20 after infection to 35 to 40 after vaccination was observed, but the change was not found to be significant.

The CDR3 contains 13 residues, cysteine and phenylalanine counted. Solely the CDR3 DNA is kept, with 39 bases framed from the first base. V is pared back by 0 bases and J by 4 bases, with 9 bases lying between the germline termini. The germline V gene (reference sequence) sets CDR1 to GTSNPN and CDR2 to SVGIG. Comment on this clonotype: What antigen it recognizes has not been identified. Base quality data are lacking; no much larger clone is found one base away.

The TCR sequence derives from a human donor in good health. The receptor chain draws on TRBV30 and TRBJ1-1, with the D segment identity uncertain. Material: CD4+ T cells from blood, cultured in vitro. The base sequence is TGTGCCTGGAGTGTGACGGAGGGCACTGAAGCTTTCTTT. Its protein product is CAWSVTEGTEAFF. Reference TRBV30 and TRBJ1-1 proteins supply the regions before and after the CDR3; the full variable domain is: SQTIHQWPATLVQPVGSPLSLECTVEGTSNPNLYWYRQAAGRGLQLLFYSVGIGQISSEVPQNLSASRPQDRQFILSSKKLLLSDSGFYLCAWSVTEGTEAFFGQGTRLTVV.